A selection of T cell receptor beta chains follows, all from one sample in a study of a mutant IDH1 vaccine in newly diagnosed glioma. Assay: immunoSEQ multiplex PCR; the TCRdb copy retains only in-frame clones and omits some. The sample carries tens of thousands of clones, 80% to 90% recorded once. Material: peripheral blood mononuclear cells (PBMCs), obtained from a glioma patient treated with radiotherapy, temozolomide or both. These receptors all come from a woman between 18 and 30 years old with glioma. Some clones in this sample may be carry-over from other donors' samples. Each CDR3 is given with its conserved first and last residue. Fields, in order: J gene, D gene, V gene, clone size, CDR3 protein, CDR3 DNA. A D gene is named only where the DNA matches it firmly. The size of a clone is reported for some rows only, either as once, few or many, or as a class for expanded clones.

J: TRBJ1-1; D: .; V: TRBV27; size: once; CDR3: CASSPVDGGNTEAFF; DNA: TGTGCCAGCAGTCCCGTTGATGGGGGGAACACTGAAGCTTTCTTT
J: TRBJ2-7; D: TRBD1; V: TRBV7-9; size: .; CDR3: CASSSNRGEVYEQYF; DNA: TGTGCCAGCAGCTCGAACAGGGGTGAGGTCTACGAGCAGTACTTC
J: TRBJ2-2; D: .; V: TRBV4-1; size: .; CDR3: CASRPILKGGELFF; DNA: TGCGCCAGCAGACCGATCCTCAAGGGCGGGGAGCTGTTTTTT
J: TRBJ2-7; D: TRBD1; V: TRBV7-8; size: .; CDR3: CASSLEDRVEQYF; DNA: TGTGCCAGCAGCTTAGAGGACAGGGTAGAGCAGTACTTC
J: TRBJ1-1; D: .; V: TRBV5-5; size: .; CDR3: CASSRQHNTEAFF; DNA: TGTGCCAGCAGCCGGCAGCATAACACTGAAGCTTTCTTT
J: TRBJ2-7; D: .; V: TRBV5-5; size: .; CDR3: CASSLEAHYRVYF; DNA: TGTGCCAGCAGCTTGGAGGCCCATTACCGGGTCTACTTC
J: TRBJ2-7; D: TRBD2; V: TRBV6-5; size: .; CDR3: CASRRTSGFYEQYF; DNA: TGTGCCAGCAGGCGGACTAGCGGGTTCTACGAGCAGTACTTC
J: TRBJ1-5; D: .; V: TRBV30; size: .; CDR3: CAWSAGSNQPQHF; DNA: TGTGCCTGGAGCGCAGGGAGCAATCAGCCCCAGCATTTT
J: TRBJ2-5; D: TRBD1; V: TRBV5-8; size: .; CDR3: CASSLTGGLETQYF; DNA: TGTGCCAGCAGCTTGACAGGGGGGCTAGAGACCCAGTACTTC
J: TRBJ1-2; D: .; V: TRBV18; size: .; CDR3: CASSPFSGTDYGYTF; DNA: TGTGCCAGCTCACCATTCTCGGGGACCGACTATGGCTACACCTTC
J: TRBJ2-7; D: .; V: TRBV6-1; size: .; CDR3: CASSWPEQYF; DNA: TGTGCCAGCAGCTGGCCAGAGCAGTACTTC
J: TRBJ2-2; D: TRBD2; V: TRBV5-1; size: .; CDR3: CASSSEAGGNTGELFF; DNA: TGCGCCAGCAGCTCGGAAGCGGGAGGGAACACCGGGGAGCTGTTTTTT
J: TRBJ1-3; D: TRBD1; V: TRBV6-4; size: once; CDR3: CASSDLTGVSGNTIYF; DNA: TGTGCCAGCAGTGACTTGACAGGGGTATCTGGAAACACCATATATTTT
J: TRBJ1-1; D: TRBD1; V: TRBV19; size: .; CDR3: CASTLPPTGENTEAFF; DNA: TGTGCCAGTACCCTCCCCCCGACAGGGGAGAACACTGAAGCTTTCTTT
J: TRBJ1-1; D: .; V: TRBV4-3; size: .; CDR3: CASSQVVGDTEAFF; DNA: TGCGCCAGCAGCCAAGTAGTGGGGGACACTGAAGCTTTCTTT
J: TRBJ2-5; D: .; V: TRBV9; size: .; CDR3: CASSGETQYF; DNA: TGTGCCAGCAGCGGGGAGACCCAGTACTTC
J: TRBJ2-5; D: .; V: TRBV28; size: .; CDR3: CASNGLSWETQYF; DNA: TGTGCCAGCAATGGTTTATCCTGGGAGACCCAGTACTTC
J: TRBJ2-7; D: .; V: TRBV6-6; size: .; CDR3: CASSYGRREQYF; DNA: TGTGCCAGCAGTTACGGTAGGCGCGAGCAGTACTTC
J: TRBJ2-3; D: .; V: TRBV5-6; size: .; CDR3: CASSLPQSADTQYF; DNA: TGTGCCAGCAGCCTCCCACAGTCGGCAGATACGCAGTATTTT
J: TRBJ1-2; D: .; V: TRBV10-3; size: .; CDR3: CAISELGGSYGYTF; DNA: TGTGCCATCAGTGAATTGGGGGGCTCATATGGCTACACCTTC
J: TRBJ2-1; D: .; V: TRBV15; size: .; CDR3: CATSRDLSYNEQFF; DNA: TGTGCCACCAGCCGGGACCTCTCCTACAATGAGCAGTTCTTC
J: TRBJ1-2; D: TRBD1; V: TRBV7-9; size: .; CDR3: CASSFSSGGLYGYTF; DNA: TGTGCCAGCAGCTTTTCGTCAGGGGGCCTCTATGGCTACACCTTC
J: TRBJ1-2; D: .; V: TRBV5-6; size: .; CDR3: CASSPWGIWVGYTF; DNA: TGTGCCAGCAGTCCTTGGGGAATTTGGGTTGGCTACACCTTC
J: TRBJ1-1; D: TRBD1; V: TRBV6-4; size: once; CDR3: CASSPGTGGTTEAFF; DNA: TGTGCCAGCAGCCCTGGGACAGGGGGGACCACTGAAGCTTTCTTT
J: TRBJ2-5; D: TRBD2; V: TRBV7-3; size: .; CDR3: CASSLTARGSGETQYF; DNA: TGTGCCAGCAGCTTAACGGCGCGGGGGAGTGGGGAGACCCAGTACTTC
J: TRBJ1-1; D: .; V: TRBV7-9; size: .; CDR3: CASSLTRAFF; DNA: TGTGCCAGCAGCTTAACGAGAGCTTTCTTT
J: TRBJ2-2; D: .; V: TRBV7-2; size: .; CDR3: CASSLGRGTGELFF; DNA: TGTGCCAGCAGCTTGGGAAGGGGCACCGGGGAGCTGTTTTTT